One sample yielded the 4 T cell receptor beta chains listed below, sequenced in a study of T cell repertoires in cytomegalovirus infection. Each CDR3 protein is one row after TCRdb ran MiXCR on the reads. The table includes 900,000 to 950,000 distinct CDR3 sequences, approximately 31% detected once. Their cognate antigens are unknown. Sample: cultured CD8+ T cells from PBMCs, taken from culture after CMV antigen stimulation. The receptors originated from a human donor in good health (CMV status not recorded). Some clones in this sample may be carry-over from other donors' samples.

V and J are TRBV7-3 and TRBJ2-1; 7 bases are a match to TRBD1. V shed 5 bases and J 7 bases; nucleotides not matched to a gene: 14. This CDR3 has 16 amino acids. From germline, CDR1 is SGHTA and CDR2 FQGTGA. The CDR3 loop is CASSRRVQGVRNEQFF. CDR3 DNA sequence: TGTGCCAGCAGCCGGCGGGTTCAGGGGGTGCGGAATGAGCAGTTCTTC.

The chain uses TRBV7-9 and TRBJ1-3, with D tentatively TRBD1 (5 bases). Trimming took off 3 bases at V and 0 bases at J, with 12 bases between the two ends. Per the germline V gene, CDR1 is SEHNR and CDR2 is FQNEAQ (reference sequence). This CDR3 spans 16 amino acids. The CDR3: CASSFFRGHSGNTIYF. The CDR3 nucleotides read TGTGCCAGCAGCTTCTTCCGGGGCCACTCTGGAAACACCATATATTTT.

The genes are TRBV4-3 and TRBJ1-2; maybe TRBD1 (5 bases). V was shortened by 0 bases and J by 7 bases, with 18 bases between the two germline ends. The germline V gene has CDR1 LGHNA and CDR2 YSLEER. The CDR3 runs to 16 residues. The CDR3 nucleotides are TGCGCCAGCAGCCAAGACAGGCCCGTCGAGGGACCTGGCTACACCTTC. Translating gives CASSQDRPVEGPGYTF.

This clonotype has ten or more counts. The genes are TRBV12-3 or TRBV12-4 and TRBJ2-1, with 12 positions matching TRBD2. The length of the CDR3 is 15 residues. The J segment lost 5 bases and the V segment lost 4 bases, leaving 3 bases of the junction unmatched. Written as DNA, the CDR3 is TGTGCCAGCAGTTATCTAGCGGGGGGGCACAATGAGCAGTTCTTC. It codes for CASSYLAGGHNEQFF.